These T cell receptor beta chains were read from a single sample in a study of Ad26.COV2.S vaccination and SARS-CoV-2 variants. Measured with immunoSEQ multiplex PCR; TCRdb has only the in-frame clones, and not every one. The repertoire includes about 350,000 clones, 92% of them detected once, and around 4% sits in the top ten. Sequenced material: peripheral blood, taken after recovery from COVID-19. All receptors derive from a human donor who had recovered from COVID-19. Both conserved end residues are part of each CDR3. The D gene is left open where the match is weak. Rows may omit the clone size; those that give it use once, few, many or a size class.

once	TRBD2	TRBJ2-7	TRBV7-2	TGTGCCAGCAGCTTAGCCAGCGGGGAGGGTTACGAGCAGTACTTC	CASSLASGEGYEQYF
.	.	TRBJ1-2	TRBV12-3/TRBV12-4	TGTGCCAGCACCGAGGGTAGAATTGGCTACACCTTC	CASTEGRIGYTF
.	.	TRBJ2-7	TRBV18	TGTGCCAGCTCATCTCGGGCAGGGGTGGGCGAGCAGTACTTC	CASSSRAGVGEQYF
.	.	TRBJ1-2	TRBV9	TGTGCCAGCAGCGTATCTGCAGGGGCCTATGGCTACACCTTC	CASSVSAGAYGYTF
.	.	TRBJ1-2	TRBV7-8	TGTGCCAGCAGCTTTGACAGCCCCTATGGCTACACCTTC	CASSFDSPYGYTF
.	.	TRBJ1-2	TRBV9	TGTGCCAGCAGCGTAGCCCCAGGGCGAGGCTACACCTTC	CASSVAPGRGYTF
.	.	TRBJ1-1	TRBV2	TGTGCCAGCAGGTCCTGGGGGGCTTTCTTT	CASRSWGAFF
.	.	TRBJ2-2	TRBV7-9	TGTGCCAGCAGCTTACATCACAGGGTCATTTCCACCGGGGAGCTGTTTTTT	CASSLHHRVISTGELFF
.	.	TRBJ1-3	TRBV19	TGTGCCAGTAGTGGGACATCTGGAAACACCATATATTTT	CASSGTSGNTIYF
.	.	TRBJ1-1	TRBV7-2	TGTGCCAGCAGGGAAGTGGGAACGGCGAACACTGAAGCTTTCTTT	CASREVGTANTEAFF
.	.	TRBJ1-1	TRBV12-3/TRBV12-4	TGTGCCAGCAGCCCGCGGTTGAACACTGAAGCTTTCTTT	CASSPRLNTEAFF
.	TRBD1	TRBJ2-7	TRBV5-1	TGCGCCAGCAAGATGATGGAGGACAGGAGGCCGTCTGAGCAGTACTTC	CASKMMEDRRPSEQYF
.	TRBD1	TRBJ2-7	TRBV4-2	TGTGCCAGCAGCCTATGGGACAGGGCAGCGGGTGAGCAGTACTTC	CASSLWDRAAGEQYF
.	.	TRBJ2-3	TRBV15	TGTGCCACCAGCAGAGATCACTTGCTGAGCACAGATACGCAGTATTTT	CATSRDHLLSTDTQYF
once	.	TRBJ2-3	TRBV4-1	TGCGCCAGCAGCCCAGGTGTACTGCCGAGCACAGATACGCAGTATTTT	CASSPGVLPSTDTQYF
.	TRBD1	TRBJ1-5	TRBV5-4	TGTGCCAGCAGCGTCCAGGGGGTTAATCAGCCCCAGCATTTT	CASSVQGVNQPQHF
.	.	TRBJ1-1	TRBV9	TGTGCCAGCAGCGTAGCGGCAGGACTGAACACTGAAGCTTTCTTT	CASSVAAGLNTEAFF
.	.	TRBJ2-7	TRBV3-1/TRBV3-2	TGTGCCAGCAGCCAGGCCCGCAACGAGCAGTACTTC	CASSQARNEQYF
.	TRBD1	TRBJ1-2	TRBV18	TGTGCCAGCTCACCCGCAACAGGGGCTGGCTACACCTTC	CASSPATGAGYTF
once	TRBD1	TRBJ1-2	TRBV12-5	TGTGCTAGTGGTTTGGATTACGGACAGGGAAGCTATGGCTACACCTTC	CASGLDYGQGSYGYTF
.	.	TRBJ1-3	TRBV7-9	TGTGCCAGCAGCTTAGGCAGGAGCTCTGGAAACACCATATATTTT	CASSLGRSSGNTIYF
.	.	TRBJ1-5	TRBV25-1	TGTGCCAGCAGTGTCCGGGGTGGCAATCAGCCCCAGCATTTT	CASSVRGGNQPQHF
.	TRBD1	TRBJ2-2	TRBV5-1	TGCGCCAGCAGCTCACGGACAGGGTGGGCCGGGGAGCTGTTTTTT	CASSSRTGWAGELFF
.	TRBD1	TRBJ1-5	TRBV6-1	TGTGCCAGCAGTGAGTCTTCAGGGGGCCTTCAGCCCCAGCATTTT	CASSESSGGLQPQHF
.	.	TRBJ1-1	TRBV5-1	TGCGCCAGCAGCTTGGAATGGGGGCTGAACACTGAAGCTTTCTTT	CASSLEWGLNTEAFF
.	.	TRBJ2-7	TRBV5-6	TGTGCCAGCAGCTTCTTTTTGAGTTCAGGAGGCTACGAGCAGTACTTC	CASSFFLSSGGYEQYF
.	.	TRBJ2-5	TRBV2	TGTGCCAGCAGTGAACCTAGTAGGAGAGAGACCCAGTACTTC	CASSEPSRRETQYF
.	.	TRBJ2-7	TRBV5-1	TGCGCCAGCAGCTTGGTTGGGGGCAACCCCGCCTCGTCAGACTACGAGCAGTACTTC	CASSLVGGNPASSDYEQYF
once	TRBD2	TRBJ2-3	TRBV9	TGTGCCAGCAGCGGACTAGCGGGGGAGCCAGATACGCAGTATTTT	CASSGLAGEPDTQYF
.	.	TRBJ2-7	TRBV28	TGTGCCAGCAGTCCGTTGACGGGAACCTACGAGCAGTACTTC	CASSPLTGTYEQYF
.	.	TRBJ2-3	TRBV14	TGTGCCAGCAGCCAAGATCCGGGCCTCACAGATACGCAGTATTTT	CASSQDPGLTDTQYF